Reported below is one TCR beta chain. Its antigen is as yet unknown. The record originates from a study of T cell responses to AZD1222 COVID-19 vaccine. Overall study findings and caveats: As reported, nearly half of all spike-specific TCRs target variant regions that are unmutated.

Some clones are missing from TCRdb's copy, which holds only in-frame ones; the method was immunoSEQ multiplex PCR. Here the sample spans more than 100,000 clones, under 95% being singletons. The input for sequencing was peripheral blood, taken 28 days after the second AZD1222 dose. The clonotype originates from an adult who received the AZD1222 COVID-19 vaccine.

The CDR3 here is CASILGGGMNTEAFF. CDR3 in DNA: TGTGCCAGCATCCTAGGGGGGGGCATGAACACTGAAGCTTTCTTT. J is TRBJ1-1 and V is TRBV11-2, with D possibly matching TRBD1 (6 bases). Trimming shortened V by 7 bases and J by 0 bases, and 15 bases separated the two germline ends. There are 15 residues in the CDR3. CDR1 SGHAT and CDR2 FQNNGV come from the germline V gene.